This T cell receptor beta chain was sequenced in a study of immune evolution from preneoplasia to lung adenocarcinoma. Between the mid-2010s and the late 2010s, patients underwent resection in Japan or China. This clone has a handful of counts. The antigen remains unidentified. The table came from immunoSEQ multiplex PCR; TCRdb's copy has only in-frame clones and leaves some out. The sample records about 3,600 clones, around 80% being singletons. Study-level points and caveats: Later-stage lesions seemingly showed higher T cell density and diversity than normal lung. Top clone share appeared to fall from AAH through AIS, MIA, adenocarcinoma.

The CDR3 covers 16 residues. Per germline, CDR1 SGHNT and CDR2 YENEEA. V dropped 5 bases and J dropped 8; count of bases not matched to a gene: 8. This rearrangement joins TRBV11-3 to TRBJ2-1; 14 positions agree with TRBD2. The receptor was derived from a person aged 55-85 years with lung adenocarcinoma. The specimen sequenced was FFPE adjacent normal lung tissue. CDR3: CASSGGTSGSMDEQFF. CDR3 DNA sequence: TGTGCCAGCAGCGGCGGGACTAGCGGGAGTATGGATGAGCAGTTCTTC.